The clone carrying this T cell receptor beta chain appeared many times. Its antigen is currently unknown. The data belong to a study of T-cell reconstitution after alpha-beta-depleted transplantation in children. Study conclusions and caveats: From surviving recipient T cells and thymic progenitors came the high day-60 TCRbeta diversity observed in some patients. After transplant, at about two months, alpha-beta T cells were reportedly derived from several hundred expanded graft clones. Newly made T cells mostly supplied T-cell counts and diversity one year after transplant.

As it was prepared, the TCRbeta library received unique molecular identifiers. MiXCR was run by TCRdb on the PCR reads, yielding one entry per CDR3 protein. The sample has hundreds of thousands of distinct CDR3 sequences; about 12% are singletons. V shed 5 bases, J shed 8 bases, and the junction held 6 bases outside the gene matches. This CDR3 has 13 residues. This chain joins TRBV12-3 or TRBV12-4 and TRBJ2-1; 7 bases fit TRBD2. Specimen: PBMCs, collected before TCRalphabeta/CD19-depleted stem cell transplant. The clonotype originates from a girl aged 2-9 years with congenital amegakaryocytic thrombocytopenia, due to receive a stem cell transplant. In DNA form, the CDR3 reads TGTGCCAGCAGTCCAACTAGCGTCGATGAGCAGTTCTTC. Amino acid sequence: CASSPTSVDEQFF.